The subject of this entry is one TCR beta chain. Its antigen remains unidentified. The data stem from a study of T-cell reconstitution after alpha-beta-depleted transplantation in children. Study observations and caveats: After one year, T-cell counts and TCRbeta diversity mostly came from new T cells. Day-60 TCRbeta diversity that was high in some patients was derived from surviving recipient T cells and thymic progenitors. By about two months after transplant, alpha-beta T cells reportedly arose from several hundred graft clones that had expanded.

The CDR3 runs 12 residues. Trimming cost V 7 bases and J 0 bases, with 6 bases left between them. CDR1 and CDR2 from the germline V gene are SEHNR and FQNEAQ (reference sequence). Researchers prepared the TCRbeta library using unique molecular identifiers, the study reports. MiXCR, applied by TCRdb to the PCR reads, yields one record per CDR3 protein. The sample has 550,000 to 800,000 distinct CDR3 sequences; approximately 14% are singletons. The origin of this receptor is a girl aged 2-15 years with congenital amegakaryocytic thrombocytopenia, due to receive a stem cell transplant. The chain couples TRBV7-9 to TRBJ2-5, with D perhaps TRBD2 (6 bases). Sequences were derived from PBMCs, sampled before TCRalphabeta/CD19-depleted stem cell transplant. The CDR3 DNA is TGTGCCAGCACTAGCGACCAAGAGACCCAGTACTTC. Amino acid sequence: CASTSDQETQYF.